This TCR beta chain was retrieved from a study of T-cell reconstitution after alpha-beta-depleted transplantation in children. Study-wide results and limits: T cells produced anew were the main source of T-cell counts and diversity one year after transplant. In some patients, recipient T cells and intrathymic progenitors surviving conditioning explained high day-60 diversity. Several hundred expanded graft clones reportedly supplied alpha-beta T cells about two months after transplant.

A few counts support this clonotype. The antigen is undetermined. The authors prepared the TCRbeta library with unique molecular identifiers. TCRdb called the PCR reads again in MiXCR, with one record for every CDR3 protein. The profile covers about 250,000 distinct CDR3 sequences, with roughly a quarter appearing a single time and 4.5% to 5.5% taken by the ten largest. The sequencing used PBMCs, mostly from graft donor cells, collected 360 days after TCRalphabeta/CD19-depleted stem cell transplant. The source is a female patient aged 2 to 10 who had a stem cell transplant for congenital amegakaryocytic thrombocytopenia, so the T cells may come from the graft donor.

CDR3 loop: CASRMTSGSYNEQFF. The CDR3 coding sequence is TGTGCCAGCCGCATGACTAGCGGGAGCTACAATGAGCAGTTCTTC. V and J are TRBV2 and TRBJ2-1; 12 bases fit TRBD2. The germline gives CDR1 SNHLY, CDR2 FYNNEI. J lost 3 bases, V lost 8 bases, and 5 bases had no gene match. The CDR3 has 15 amino acids.